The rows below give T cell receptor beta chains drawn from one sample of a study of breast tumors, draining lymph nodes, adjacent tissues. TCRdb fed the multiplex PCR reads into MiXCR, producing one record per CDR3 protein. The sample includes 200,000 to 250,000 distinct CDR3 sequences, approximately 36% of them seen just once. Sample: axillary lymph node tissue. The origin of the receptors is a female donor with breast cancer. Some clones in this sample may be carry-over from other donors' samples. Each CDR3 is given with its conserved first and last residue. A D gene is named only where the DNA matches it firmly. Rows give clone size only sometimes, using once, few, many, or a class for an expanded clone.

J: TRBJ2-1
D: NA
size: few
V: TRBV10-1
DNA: TGCGCCAGCAGTCCAAATACAGAGACATCCTACAATGAGCAGTTCTTC
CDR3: CASSPNTETSYNEQFF

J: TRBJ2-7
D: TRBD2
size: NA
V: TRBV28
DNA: TGTGCCAGCAGCGGCACCCTAAATCCTAGCGGGAGGCCCTTACGGGAGCAGTACTTC
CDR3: CASSGTLNPSGRPLREQYF

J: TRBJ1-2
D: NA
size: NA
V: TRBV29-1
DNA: TGCGGGGGGACCGATAATAAGCTCGCCTCTGGCTACACCTTC
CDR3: CGGTDNKLASGYTF

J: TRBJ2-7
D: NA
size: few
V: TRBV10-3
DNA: TGTGCCAGCAGTTTCTACCGGGGCCGCGGGACCTACGAGCAGTACTTC
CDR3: CASSFYRGRGTYEQYF

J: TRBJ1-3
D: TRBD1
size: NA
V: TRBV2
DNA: TGTGCCAGCAGTCCTGACAGGGGAAGGGGAAACACCATATATTTT
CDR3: CASSPDRGRGNTIYF

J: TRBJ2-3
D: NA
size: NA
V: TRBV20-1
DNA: TGCAGTGCTAGAGATGTTTACAGGGTGCCTGAGCAGTATTTT
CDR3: CSARDVYRVPEQYF

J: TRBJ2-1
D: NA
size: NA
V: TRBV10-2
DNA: TGCGCCAGCAGTGAGTCAACCGGGGCGCTTGACAATGAGCAGTTCTTC
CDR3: CASSESTGALDNEQFF

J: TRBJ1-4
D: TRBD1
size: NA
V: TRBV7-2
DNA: TGTGCCAGCAGCAGACCCGGGACAGGGCCTGAAAAACTGTTTTTT
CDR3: CASSRPGTGPEKLFF

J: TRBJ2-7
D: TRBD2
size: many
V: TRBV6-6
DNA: TGTGCCAGCAGTTACTATGCTAGCGGGGGCTACGAGCAGTACTTC
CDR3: CASSYYASGGYEQYF

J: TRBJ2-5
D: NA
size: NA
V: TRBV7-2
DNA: TGTGCCAGCAGCTTAGTACTAGCTGCCGGGGGCTGGGGGGAGACCCAGTACTTC
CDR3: CASSLVLAAGGWGETQYF

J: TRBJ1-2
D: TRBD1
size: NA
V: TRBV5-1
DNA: TGCGCCAGCTCATGGACAGGTCGTCGCTCTGGACTTTTTGGTAACTATGGCTACACCTTC
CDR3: CASSWTGRRSGLFGNYGYTF

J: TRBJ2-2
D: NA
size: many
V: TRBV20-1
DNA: TGCAGTGCCCGGGGACCGAACACCGGGGAGCTGTTTTTT
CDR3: CSARGPNTGELFF

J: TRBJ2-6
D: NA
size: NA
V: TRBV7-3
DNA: TGTGCCAGCAGCCCGAAGACAGCGCTCAGCTCTGGGGCCAACGTCCTGACTTTC
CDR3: CASSPKTALSSGANVLTF

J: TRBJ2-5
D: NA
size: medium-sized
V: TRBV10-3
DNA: TGTGCCATCAGTGACGTCTCCGCGGCGACCCAGTACTTC
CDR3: CAISDVSAATQYF

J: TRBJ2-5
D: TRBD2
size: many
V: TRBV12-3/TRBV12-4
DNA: TGTGCCAGCAGCCCCTTTGGCGGGAGAACGCATAGGGAGACCCAGTACTTC
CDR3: CASSPFGGRTHRETQYF

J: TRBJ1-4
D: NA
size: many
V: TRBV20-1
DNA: TGCAGTGCTAGAGATGCGACAGTATTAAAACTGTTTTTT
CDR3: CSARDATVLKLFF

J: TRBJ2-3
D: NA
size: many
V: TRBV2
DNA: TGTGCCAGCAGGCGGGGCACAGATACGCAGTATTTT
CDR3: CASRRGTDTQYF

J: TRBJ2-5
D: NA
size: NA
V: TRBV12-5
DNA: TGTGCTAGTGGTTTGGGGACAGGTCAATCGGGGAGGCAGACCCAGTACTTC
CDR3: CASGLGTGQSGRQTQYF

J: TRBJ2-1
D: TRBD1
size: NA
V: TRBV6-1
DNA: TGTGCCAGCAGTGAAGCCCCGACAGGGCACAATGAGCAGTTCTTC
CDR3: CASSEAPTGHNEQFF

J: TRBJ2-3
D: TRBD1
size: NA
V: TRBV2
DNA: TGTGCCAGCACCTTAAGCCGGGGACAGGGAGTGACAGATACGCAGTATTTT
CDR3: CASTLSRGQGVTDTQYF

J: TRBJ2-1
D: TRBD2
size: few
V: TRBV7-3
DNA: TGTGCCAGCAGCAAACTAGCGGGAGCTTACAATGAGCAGCTCTTC
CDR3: CASSKLAGAYNEQLF

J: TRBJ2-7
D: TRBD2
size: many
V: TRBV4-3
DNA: TGCGCCAGCAGCCAAGATATGGGACTAGCGGGATACGAGCAGTACTTC
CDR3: CASSQDMGLAGYEQYF

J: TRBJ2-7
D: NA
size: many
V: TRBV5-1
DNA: TGCGCCAGCAGCTCCTTCGGGCAGGGTGCCTACGAGCAGTACTTC
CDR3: CASSSFGQGAYEQYF

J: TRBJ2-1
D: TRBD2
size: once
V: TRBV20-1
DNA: TGCAGTGCTCTAGCCCCTAGCGGGGGAAATGAGCAGTTCTTC
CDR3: CSALAPSGGNEQFF

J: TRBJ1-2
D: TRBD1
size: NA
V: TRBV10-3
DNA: TGTGCCACCGCGGGCGCAGGGACAGGGGGCCCTATCTATGGCTACACCTTC
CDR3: CATAGAGTGGPIYGYTF

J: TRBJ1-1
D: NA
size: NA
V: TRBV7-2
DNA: TGTGCCAGCAGCTTATTCGGGACTGCTGAAGCTTTCTTT
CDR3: CASSLFGTAEAFF

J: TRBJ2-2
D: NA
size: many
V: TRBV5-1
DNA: TGCGCCAGCAGCTTGGATGACACCGGGGAGCTGTTTTTT
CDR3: CASSLDDTGELFF

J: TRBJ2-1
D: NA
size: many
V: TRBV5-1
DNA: TGCGCCAGCAGCTTGGCTCCAGGTGCATCCTACAATGAGCAGTTCTTC
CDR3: CASSLAPGASYNEQFF

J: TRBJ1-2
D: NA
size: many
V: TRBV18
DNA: TGTGCCAGCTCACCCGGCAGGGAGTACTATGGCTACACCTTC
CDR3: CASSPGREYYGYTF

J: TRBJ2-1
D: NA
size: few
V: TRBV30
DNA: TGTGCCTGGAGTGTAGGAGGGGCGGGGGAGCAGTTCTTC
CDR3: CAWSVGGAGEQFF

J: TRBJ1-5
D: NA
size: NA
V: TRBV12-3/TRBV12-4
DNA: TGTGCCAGCAGTTTATTGGCAGGGCCCCAGCATTTT
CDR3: CASSLLAGPQHF

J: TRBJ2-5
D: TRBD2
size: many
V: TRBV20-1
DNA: TGCAGTGCGGAAACTAGCGGGGGGGCTTCCCAGTACTTC
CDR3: CSAETSGGASQYF

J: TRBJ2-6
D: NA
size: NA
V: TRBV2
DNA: TGTGCCAGCAGTGAAAATGTGGCAGGGGCCAACGTCCTGACTTTC
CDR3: CASSENVAGANVLTF

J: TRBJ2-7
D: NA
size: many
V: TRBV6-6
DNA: TGTGCCAGCCGAAACGGGTTCTCCTACGAGCAGTACTTC
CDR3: CASRNGFSYEQYF

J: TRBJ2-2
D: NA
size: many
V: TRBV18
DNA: TGTGCCAGCTCACCAGGGAGCAGACACGCGGACACCGGGGAGCTGTTTTTT
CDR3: CASSPGSRHADTGELFF

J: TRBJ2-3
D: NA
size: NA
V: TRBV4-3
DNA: TGCGCCAGCAGCCTCATCCGCACAGATACGCAGTATTTT
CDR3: CASSLIRTDTQYF

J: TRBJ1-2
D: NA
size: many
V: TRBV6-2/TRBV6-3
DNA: TGTGCCAGCAGTGCGACGGACCGTAACTATGGCTACACCTTC
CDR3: CASSATDRNYGYTF

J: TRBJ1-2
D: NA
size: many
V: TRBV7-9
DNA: TGTGCCAGCAGCCTCGGGATGGCCTATGGCTACACCTTC
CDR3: CASSLGMAYGYTF

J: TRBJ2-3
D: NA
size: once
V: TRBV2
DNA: TGTGCCAGCCTAGGAATGGGGGATACGCAGTATTTT
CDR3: CASLGMGDTQYF

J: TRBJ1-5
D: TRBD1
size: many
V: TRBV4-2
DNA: TGTGCCAGCAGCCACACCGACAGGGGGAATCAGCCCCAGCATTTT
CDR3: CASSHTDRGNQPQHF

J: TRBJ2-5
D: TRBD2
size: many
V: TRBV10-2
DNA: TGCGCCAGCAGAGCGGGACAAGAGACCCAGTACTTC
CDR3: CASRAGQETQYF

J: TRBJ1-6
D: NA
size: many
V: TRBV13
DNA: TGTGCCAGCAGCTTAGGGGGGCGGGGACGGCAGAATTCACCCCTCCACTTT
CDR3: CASSLGGRGRQNSPLHF

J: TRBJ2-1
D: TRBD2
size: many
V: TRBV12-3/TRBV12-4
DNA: TGTGCCAGCAGCCGGACTAGCGGGGGCTACAATGAGCAGTTCTTC
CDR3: CASSRTSGGYNEQFF

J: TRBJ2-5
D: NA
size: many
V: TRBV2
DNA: TGTGCCAGCAGTGAAGGAAGTCTCCAAGAGACCCAGTACTTC
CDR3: CASSEGSLQETQYF

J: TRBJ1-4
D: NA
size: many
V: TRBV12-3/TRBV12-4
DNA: TGTGCCAGCAGTTTATCGGCGGTTAATGAAAAACTGTTTTTT
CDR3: CASSLSAVNEKLFF

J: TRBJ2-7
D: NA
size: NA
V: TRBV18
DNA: TGTGCCAGCTCACCACCAAAGGGTCGGCAACTCTACGAGCAGTACTTC
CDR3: CASSPPKGRQLYEQYF

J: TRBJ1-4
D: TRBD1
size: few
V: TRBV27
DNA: TGTGCCAGCAGTAGGACAGGGCACGAAAAACTGTTTTTT
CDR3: CASSRTGHEKLFF

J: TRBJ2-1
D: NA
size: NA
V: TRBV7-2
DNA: TGTGCCAGCAGTTCAGGGTCGGGGGCCAAGCTCAACAATGAGCAGTTCTTC
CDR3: CASSSGSGAKLNNEQFF

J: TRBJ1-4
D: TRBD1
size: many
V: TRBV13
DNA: TGTGCCAGCAGGGGAACAGGGGGCGCAACTAATGAAAAACTGTTTTTT
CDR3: CASRGTGGATNEKLFF

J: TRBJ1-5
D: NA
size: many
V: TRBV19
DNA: TGTGCCAGTAGTATGGTAACAGCCCAGCCCCAGCATTTT
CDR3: CASSMVTAQPQHF